The clone carrying this T cell receptor beta chain was seen a single time. The data were taken from a study of blood T cell repertoires in COVID-19. About the study: Whether acute or convalescent, the COVID-19 samples came from the United States, Italy and Spain.

CDR1 MNHEY and CDR2 SVGAGI come from the germline V gene. Unmatched junction bases numbered 8, after V lost 10 bases and J lost 7 bases. The CDR3 spans 12 residues. Seattle researchers signed up patients amid active infection and tracked them longitudinally. Original processing methods: Using reference gene primer amplification, nucleated cell counts were estimated. Only in-frame clones appear in the TCRdb table, and some are missing; sequencing was by immunoSEQ multiplex PCR. The V and J calls and clone size were taken over from that table, and D and trimming were inferred from the DNA. Here the sample spans 68,000 or so clones, approximately 90% being singletons.

The material sequenced was peripheral blood. V and J are TRBV6-5 and TRBJ2-7; TRBD1 matches 9 bases. This TCR was recovered from a woman aged 45 to 65 with COVID-19, enrolled during active disease. The CDR3 DNA reads as TGTGCCAACCGGGACAGGGTGGGGGAGCAGTACTTC. It codes for CANRDRVGEQYF.